This T cell receptor beta chain was recovered during a study of a mutant IDH1 vaccine in newly diagnosed glioma. As for the study in general: It was radiotherapy, temozolomide, or both that patients received previously, with most receiving both.

A word on this clone: Its target is unknown.

The CDR3 spans 16 residues. The trim removed 4 bases at V and 2 bases at J, leaving 9 bases unmatched. Germline V gene data show CDR1 as SGHRS and CDR2 as YFSETQ. Assay: immunoSEQ multiplex PCR; the TCRdb copy retains only in-frame clones and omits some. The sample has roughly 120,000 clones, roughly 88% seen once; the top ten hold around 0.6%. Sample time point: week 11, during vaccination. The investigators gave 300 ug of mutant IDH1 20-mer peptide in each vaccine dose, together with topical imiquimod. The source was PBMCs, collected from a glioma patient whose treatment included an IDH1 peptide vaccine. This chain links TRBV5-1 with TRBJ2-1; the match to TRBD2 covers 7 bases. The clonotype originates from a woman in her forties or fifties with glioma. CDR3 bases: TGCGCCAGCAGCACGAGTTCCGGGACTACCTACAATGAGCAGTTCTTC. Its translation is CASSTSSGTTYNEQFF.